A selection of T cell receptor beta chains follows, all from one sample in a study of blood T cell repertoires in COVID-19. The data were produced by immunoSEQ multiplex PCR, yet TCRdb's version contains in-frame clones alone and is incomplete. This sample has about 120,000 clones; approximately 85% occur once, and the top ten carry more than 6.5%. Specimen: peripheral blood. These receptors all come from a man older than 75 with active or convalescent COVID-19. Each CDR3 is given with its conserved first and last residue. Each record gives: D gene, clone size, V gene, J gene, CDR3 DNA, CDR3 protein. A D gene is named only where the DNA matches it firmly. Size is stated for part of the rows, as once, few or many counts, or as a class when the clone is expanded.

TRBD1	NA	TRBV10-3	TRBJ2-7	TGTGCCATCAGTGATGTAGGGGGCCACGAGCAGTACTTC	CAISDVGGHEQYF
NA	NA	TRBV6-2/TRBV6-3	TRBJ2-3	TGTGCCAGCGGCCCCACGGGGACACGGATCGAGTATTTT	CASGPTGTRIEYF
NA	once	TRBV11-2	TRBJ1-1	TGTGCCAGCAGCTTAGCTATGAACACTGAAGCTTTCTTT	CASSLAMNTEAFF
NA	NA	TRBV14	TRBJ1-6	TGTGCCAGCAGCCAAGGGGCGGGTAATTCACCCCTCCACTTT	CASSQGAGNSPLHF
NA	once	TRBV3-1/TRBV3-2	TRBJ1-2	TGTGCCAGCAGCCAAGTCTCGTCTCGCAGGGCGGTTGGCTACACCTTC	CASSQVSSRRAVGYTF
TRBD1	NA	TRBV27	TRBJ2-7	TGTGCCAGCAGGCGACAGGGGAGTTACGAGCAGTACTTC	CASRRQGSYEQYF
TRBD2	NA	TRBV5-1	TRBJ2-3	TGCGCCAGCAGCTTAAGTCACCGAAGCGGGAAAAGGCCAGATACGCAGTATTTT	CASSLSHRSGKRPDTQYF
TRBD1	once	TRBV10-3	TRBJ1-2	TGTGCCATCACCCCACTCCCGATCGGGGGACAGAACTATGGCTACACCTTC	CAITPLPIGGQNYGYTF
NA	NA	TRBV6-5	TRBJ2-7	TGTGCCAGCATCCCATCCAGGTCTGGTGAGCAGTACTTC	CASIPSRSGEQYF
TRBD1	NA	TRBV6-2/TRBV6-3	TRBJ2-1	TGTGCCAGCAGTCCCGAGGGGGCGTCCTACAATGAGCAGTTCTTC	CASSPEGASYNEQFF
NA	NA	TRBV19	TRBJ1-2	TGTGCCAGTAGTATCTTTTCAGGCTATGGCTACACCTTC	CASSIFSGYGYTF
NA	NA	TRBV10-3	TRBJ1-5	TGTGCCATCAGTGAGTCTGCAGCAGGGGTACAGCCCCAGCATTTT	CAISESAAGVQPQHF
NA	once	TRBV11-2	TRBJ2-2	TGTGCCAGCAGCTTAGCGGGGAACACCGGGGAGCTGTTTTTT	CASSLAGNTGELFF
TRBD2	few	TRBV7-8	TRBJ2-5	TGTGCCAGCAGCTTTTCCTCTCGACTAGCGGAGAGTCTCGGAGAGACCCAGTACTTC	CASSFSSRLAESLGETQYF
TRBD1	NA	TRBV28	TRBJ1-6	TGTGCCAGCAGACCACAGGGGACGGGGTTTTCCACCCACTTT	CASRPQGTGFSTHF
NA	NA	TRBV19	TRBJ1-4	TGTGCCAGTAGTATAGATTGGACTACGGAAAAACTGTTTTTT	CASSIDWTTEKLFF
NA	NA	TRBV7-9	TRBJ1-2	TGTGCCAGCAGCCAGGACAGCTTCTATGGCTACACCTTC	CASSQDSFYGYTF
NA	NA	TRBV19	TRBJ2-2	TGTGCCAGTAGTTGGGCTAGCGCTACCTCTGGGGAGCTGTTTTTT	CASSWASATSGELFF
NA	few	TRBV5-1	TRBJ1-1	TGCGCCAGCAGCTACGCGGTGGACACTGAAGCTTTCTTT	CASSYAVDTEAFF
NA	NA	TRBV18	TRBJ2-3	TGTGCCAGCTCACTGGGACTCGGGACAGATACGCAGTATTTT	CASSLGLGTDTQYF
TRBD2	NA	TRBV6-4	TRBJ2-3	TGTGCCAGCAGTGACACTAGCGGGACTACAGATACGCAGTATTTT	CASSDTSGTTDTQYF
TRBD2	NA	TRBV10-3	TRBJ2-1	TGTGCCATCAGTGAGACTAGCGGGAGCTCCTACAATGAGCAGTTCTTC	CAISETSGSSYNEQFF
NA	NA	TRBV7-9	TRBJ2-2	TGTGCCAGCACCCGTGGATTCGCGCCGGGACACGGCACCGGGGAGCTGTTTTTT	CASTRGFAPGHGTGELFF
NA	NA	TRBV7-8	TRBJ2-4	TGTGCCAGCAGCCCGTCTGCCCAGGCCAAAAACATTCAGTACTTC	CASSPSAQAKNIQYF
TRBD1	NA	TRBV3-1/TRBV3-2	TRBJ2-7	TGTGCCAGCAGCCAAGGGGCGGGACAGGCTTTCTCCTACGAGCAGTACTTC	CASSQGAGQAFSYEQYF
TRBD1	once	TRBV7-9	TRBJ1-2	TGTGCCAGCAGCTTAAATGGACAGGGTAATGGCTACACCTTC	CASSLNGQGNGYTF
TRBD2	NA	TRBV7-2	TRBJ2-3	TGTGCCAGCAGCTTAGTTCCCGGGGGGGCTCCAGATACGCAGTATTTT	CASSLVPGGAPDTQYF
TRBD1	NA	TRBV15	TRBJ1-4	TGTGCCACCTCAGGGGGCTTACCTTCGGCTAATGAAAAACTGTTTTTT	CATSGGLPSANEKLFF
NA	NA	TRBV6-5	TRBJ1-5	TGTGCCAGCAGTTCTCTTATCCATCAGCCCCAGCATTTT	CASSSLIHQPQHF
TRBD1	NA	TRBV29-1	TRBJ1-2	TGCAGCGTTGGGGACAGTGCTACTTTCACCTTC	CSVGDSATFTF
NA	few	TRBV29-1	TRBJ1-1	TGCAGCCTCGGGACTTTGAACACTGAAGCTTTCTTT	CSLGTLNTEAFF
NA	NA	TRBV5-4	TRBJ2-5	TGTGCCAGCAGCTTGCAGACCCAGGGGACCCAGTACTTC	CASSLQTQGTQYF
TRBD2	NA	TRBV10-3	TRBJ2-1	TGTGCCATCAGTGGGGGGGGGTACAATGAGCAGTTCTTC	CAISGGGYNEQFF
NA	NA	TRBV9	TRBJ1-2	TGTGCCAGCAGCGCGGGCGGGGGCTACACCTTC	CASSAGGGYTF
TRBD2	NA	TRBV29-1	TRBJ2-5	TGCAGCGTGGGGGGGGAGACCCAGTACTTC	CSVGGETQYF
NA	NA	TRBV28	TRBJ1-6	TGTGCCAGCAGCCTGGGCCTTTCACCCCTCCACTTT	CASSLGLSPLHF
TRBD2	NA	TRBV3-1/TRBV3-2	TRBJ2-3	TGTGCCAGCAGCCCCGGACTAGCCAAATTCATACATACGCAGTATTTT	CASSPGLAKFIHTQYF
NA	few	TRBV7-2	TRBJ2-3	TGTGCCAGCAGCTTAGCGGGCCAACCCCAGTATTTT	CASSLAGQPQYF
TRBD1	once	TRBV5-1	TRBJ2-5	TGCGCCAGCAGCATCACGGGACAGGGCGAGACCCAGTACTTC	CASSITGQGETQYF
NA	NA	TRBV6-5	TRBJ1-1	TGTGCCAGCTCGCGGGGGGCTGAAGCTTTCTTT	CASSRGAEAFF
NA	NA	TRBV2	TRBJ2-5	TGTGCCACTCGAGAAGAGACCCAGTACTTC	CATREETQYF
NA	NA	TRBV18	TRBJ2-5	TGTGCCAGCTCACACACCACGGACGGGGAAGAGACCCAGTACTTC	CASSHTTDGEETQYF
TRBD1	NA	TRBV18	TRBJ2-7	TGTGCCAGCTCATCTTACCAGGGGGACGAGCAGTACTTC	CASSSYQGDEQYF
NA	NA	TRBV10-3	TRBJ2-3	TGTGCCATCAGTGAAGGCGGAGGGAGCACAGATACGCAGTATTTT	CAISEGGGSTDTQYF
TRBD2	NA	TRBV4-1	TRBJ2-1	TGCGCCAGCACCGGACTAGCGGGGTCCTACAATGAGCAGTTCTTC	CASTGLAGSYNEQFF
NA	once	TRBV18	TRBJ1-1	TGTGCCAGCTCACCACCATCTTCACCAGGGGCTAATGAAGCTTTCTTT	CASSPPSSPGANEAFF
TRBD1	few	TRBV19	TRBJ1-2	TGTGCCAGTAGTATAGGCCGGACAGGTCACCGTGGCTACACCTTC	CASSIGRTGHRGYTF
NA	few	TRBV11-1	TRBJ1-1	TGTGCCAGCAGCATGGGGGCGGGGGCCACTGAAGCTTTCTTT	CASSMGAGATEAFF
TRBD1	few	TRBV5-1	TRBJ1-1	TGCGCCAGCAGCTACACCGGGACAGGGAATACTGAAGCTTTCTTT	CASSYTGTGNTEAFF
TRBD1	NA	TRBV5-1	TRBJ2-3	TGCGCCAGCAGCTTGGTTGGGACAGGCGCAAGCACAGATACGCAGTATTTT	CASSLVGTGASTDTQYF
TRBD1	NA	TRBV3-1/TRBV3-2	TRBJ2-3	TGTGCCAGCAGTCTTCTCCGGGACAGAGATACGCAGTATTTT	CASSLLRDRDTQYF
NA	NA	TRBV5-4	TRBJ2-3	TGTGCCAGCAGTGGAGGGGGCGAAGATACGCAGTATTTT	CASSGGGEDTQYF
NA	once	TRBV29-1	TRBJ1-1	TGCAGCGTTGAGCAGGGTAGGGCTTTCTTT	CSVEQGRAFF